Each of the 28 T cell receptor beta chains below was sequenced from the same sample in a study of cytomegalovirus exposure and HLA in healthy donors. The PCR had 60 Vbeta and 13 Jbeta primers. The protocol was immunoSEQ multiplex PCR, while the TCRdb copy is restricted to in-frame clones and leaves out a portion. Recorded here are around 100,000 clones; the top ten clones represent roughly 3.7%. Material: PBMCs. These receptors all stem from a man aged 30 to 39 in good health and CMV-seronegative.

The J gene is TRBJ1-4, the V gene TRBV7-2; D gene unclear. Deletions cut 3 bases from V and 3 bases from J, with 11 bases between. This CDR3 is built from 15 residues. Germline V gene sequence: CDR1 SGHTA, CDR2 FQGNSA. CDR3 protein: CASSFSAEPNEKLFF. The CDR3 DNA sequence: TGTGCCAGCAGCTTTTCGGCGGAACCTAATGAAAAACTGTTTTTT.

V is TRBV18 and J is TRBJ2-1, with unresolved D. V was clipped by 6 bases and J by 1 base, with 7 bases between them. This CDR3 spans 13 amino acids. The germline CDR1 and CDR2 sequences are KGHSH and LQKENI. This CDR3 reads CASSLASYNEQFF. DNA of the CDR3: TGTGCCAGCTCGCTGGCATCCTACAATGAGCAGTTCTTC.

The V and J genes are TRBV27 and TRBJ1-5; D is perhaps TRBD1 (5 bases). The CDR3 covers 13 residues. The V end lost 2 bases, the J end lost 4 bases, and 6 bases lay between the germline ends. Germline assignment: CDR1 MNHEY and CDR2 SMNVEV (reference sequence). In DNA form, the CDR3 reads TGTGCCAGCAGTTTAAGGGGAAATCAGCCCCAGCATTTT. It yields the protein CASSLRGNQPQHF.

The chain is built from TRBV2 and TRBJ2-5; TRBD1 matches at 7 bases. Trimming at V came to 4 bases and at J to 5 bases, leaving 4 bases not matched to a gene. CDR3 length: 13 residues. The germline V gene has CDR1 SNHLY and CDR2 FYNNEI. CDR3 protein: CASSVGGTETQYF. The CDR3 DNA follows: TGTGCCAGCAGTGTAGGGGGCACTGAGACCCAGTACTTC.

V gene TRBV7-2 combines with J gene TRBJ2-7; D may be TRBD2 (5 bases). CDR1 is SGHTA and CDR2 is FQGNSA in the germline V gene. The CDR3 is made up of 15 amino acids. The V gene lost 8 bases and the J gene lost 1 base, with 18 bases spanning the gap. CDR3 DNA: TGTGCCAGCGCCCCCTCGGGGTTGGGGTCCTACGAGCAGTACTTC. It yields the protein CASAPSGLGSYEQYF.

The J gene is TRBJ2-3, the V gene TRBV5-1; D is ambiguous. The germline V gene has CDR1 SGHRS and CDR2 YFSETQ. The V end lost 0 bases, the J end lost 0 bases, and 11 bases lay between the germline ends. There are 16 residues in the CDR3. CDR3 bases: TGCGCCAGCAGCTTGGACTACCGGATTAGCACAGATACGCAGTATTTT. Its translation: CASSLDYRISTDTQYF. The full variable domain, with the rest looked up from reference TRBV5-1 and TRBJ2-3, is KAGVTQTPRYLIKTRGQQVTLSCSPISGHRSVSWYQQTPGQGLQFLFEYFSETQRNKGNFPGRFSGRQFSNSRSEMNVSTLELGDSALYLCASSLDYRISTDTQYFGPGTRLTVL.

V usage is TRBV2 and J usage is TRBJ2-1; 10 nucleotides align to TRBD2. The germline gives CDR1 SNHLY, CDR2 FYNNEI. This CDR3 has 16 amino acids. Trimming removed 4 bases from V and 7 bases from J; junction bases left unmatched: 10. CDR3 coding DNA: TGTGCCAGCAGTGTGCGAGCGGGGGGGCTTAAAAATGAGCAGTTCTTC. Amino acid sequence: CASSVRAGGLKNEQFF.

V gene TRBV6-6 combines with J gene TRBJ1-1, with a tentative D call TRBD1 (6 bases). CDR3 size: 14 residues. Trimming pared 5 bases from V and 4 bases from J, leaving 14 bases between. Germline V gene lookup returns CDR1 MNHNY and CDR2 SVGAGI (reference sequence). The CDR3, as DNA: TGTGCCAGCAGTAAAAAACAGGGCATCACTGAAGCTTTCTTT. Amino acids: CASSKKQGITEAFF.

In nucleotides, the CDR3 is TGTGCCAGTAGTCCCGGCACAGCAGATACGCAGTATTTT. Protein sequence: CASSPGTADTQYF. The gene calls are TRBV19 and TRBJ2-3; D unresolved. V lost 5 bases, J lost 4 bases, and 10 bases lay in between. The CDR3 consists of 13 residues. The germline gives CDR1 LNHDA, CDR2 SQIVND (reference sequence).

The rearrangement uses TRBV29-1 and TRBJ1-4; D possibly corresponds to TRBD1 (5 bases). CDR3 size: 13 residues. The V gene lost 1 base and the J gene lost 8 bases, with 11 bases spanning the gap. Germline V gives CDR1 SQVTM, CDR2 ANQGSEA. CDR3 coding DNA: TGCAGCGTTGAAGGGCAGGGTGGCGAAAAACTGTTTTTT. Protein sequence: CSVEGQGGEKLFF.

The chain carries TRBV7-8 and TRBJ1-1, with D possibly TRBD1 on 5 matching bases. This CDR3 spans 13 amino acids. V gave up 8 bases and J gave up 4 bases, with 14 bases separating them. Per germline, CDR1 SGHVS and CDR2 FQNEAQ. The CDR3 here is CASLRGGSTEAFF. In DNA form, the CDR3 reads TGTGCCAGCCTGAGGGGAGGGAGCACTGAAGCTTTCTTT.

The chain couples TRBV29-1 to TRBJ2-5, with TRBD2 matching over 9 bases. CDR3 size: 16 residues. Germline loops: CDR1 SQVTM, CDR2 ANQGSEA. The V segment lost 4 bases and the J segment 7 bases; nucleotides outside the gene matches: 16. The CDR3 here is CSVVHGLVAGAPTQYF. Here the CDR3 DNA reads TGCAGCGTTGTGCATGGTCTGGTAGCGGGGGCGCCGACCCAGTACTTC.

The chain uses TRBV9 and TRBJ1-3; D might be TRBD1 (6 bases). This CDR3 is built from 13 residues. The V end was cut by 6 bases, the J end by 3 bases, with 10 bases between. The V gene's germline CDR1 is SGDLS and CDR2 YYNGEE. The CDR3 is CASTLGGGNTIYF. CDR3 nucleotide sequence: TGTGCCAGCACCTTAGGGGGTGGAAACACCATATATTTT.

V usage is TRBV5-5 and J usage is TRBJ2-7; 8 bases align to TRBD2. The CDR3 loop spans 14 amino acids. CDR1 and CDR2 from the germline V gene are SGHKS and YYEKEE (reference sequence). Trimming removed 3 bases from V and 6 bases from J; junction bases left unmatched: 8. The CDR3 here is CASSSLLAAGEQYF. CDR3 nucleotide sequence: TGTGCCAGCAGCTCGTTACTAGCGGCCGGCGAGCAGTACTTC. The full variable domain, with the rest looked up from reference TRBV5-5 and TRBJ2-7, is DAGVTQSPTHLIKTRGQQVTLRCSPISGHKSVSWYQQVLGQGPQFIFQYYEKEERGRGNFPDRFSARQFPNYSSELNVNALLLGDSALYLCASSSLLAAGEQYFGPGTRLTVT.

The chain couples TRBV5-6 to TRBJ1-5; D possibly corresponds to TRBD1 (6 bases). Trimming pared 5 bases from V and 4 bases from J, leaving 10 bases between. The CDR3 contains 13 residues. The germline gives CDR1 SGHDT, CDR2 YYEEEE. CDR3 residues: CASSYRANQPQHF. CDR3 DNA: TGTGCCAGCAGTTACAGGGCGAATCAGCCCCAGCATTTT.

This chain joins TRBV4-3 and TRBJ2-3; 10 nucleotides line up with TRBD2. The CDR3 spans 17 residues. Germline CDR1 and CDR2: LGHNA and YSLEER. The V gene end was trimmed by 4 bases and the J gene end by 1 base; junction bases not matched to a gene: 8. The CDR3, as DNA: TGCGCCAGCAGCCGGGACTTAAGCGGGGGGGGCACAGATACGCAGTATTTT. This codes for CASSRDLSGGGTDTQYF.

V usage is TRBV7-6 and J usage is TRBJ1-2, with 12 bases lining up with TRBD1. This CDR3 has 13 amino acids. CDR1 and CDR2 (germline): SGHVS, FNYEAQ. V dropped 5 bases and J dropped 12; count of bases not matched to a gene: 7. The CDR3 DNA reads as TGTGCCAGCAGCGCTACCGGGACAGGGGGCCACACCTTC. It is translated as CASSATGTGGHTF.

As concerns this clone: One end of the junction is discordant with germline, which a read error may explain. The chain carries TRBV7-2 and TRBJ2-7, with TRBD2 matching 15 bases. The germline CDR1 and CDR2 sequences are SGHTA and FQGNSA. The CDR3 contains 15 residues. CDR3 bases: TGTGCCAGCAGCTTACGTGGGACTAGCGGGGGGCCGGAGAGCTTC. Encoded protein: CASSLRGTSGGPESF.

The chain employs TRBV7-9 and TRBJ2-3; weak D call: TRBD1 (5 bases). Per the germline V gene, CDR1 is SEHNR and CDR2 is FQNEAQ (reference sequence). This CDR3 is 14 amino acids long. V was trimmed by 5 bases and J by 0 bases, leaving 9 bases between them. CDR3 protein: CASSRGSSTDTQYF. Written as DNA, the CDR3 is TGTGCCAGCAGCAGGGGTTCTAGCACAGATACGCAGTATTTT.

The chain recombines TRBV7-9 with TRBJ1-4; 7 bases fit TRBD1. V was clipped by 5 bases and J by 7 bases; unmatched bases: 1. Germline V CDR1 and CDR2: SEHNR, FQNEAQ (reference sequence). This CDR3 has 12 residues. CDR3 amino acids: CASSRDSEKLFF. CDR3 bases: TGTGCCAGCAGCCGGGACAGTGAAAAACTGTTTTTT.

This chain's CDR3 is CASSPLGGQETQYF. CDR3 in DNA: TGTGCCAGCAGCCCCTTGGGGGGGCAAGAGACCCAGTACTTC. This chain links TRBV5-4 with TRBJ2-5, with 7 bases fitting TRBD2. The germline V gene encodes CDR1 SGHNT and CDR2 YYREEE (reference sequence). V shed 4 bases and J 2 bases; nucleotides not matched to a gene: 5. There are 14 residues in the CDR3.

This sequence joins TRBV2 and TRBJ2-5; D unresolved. CDR1 SNHLY and CDR2 FYNNEI come from the germline V gene. The CDR3 totals 11 residues. Between the trimmed V and J ends, which lost 6 bases and 2 bases, there was a span of 4 bases. Here the CDR3 DNA reads TGTGCCAGCAGCCCTCAAGAGACCCAGTACTTC. It codes for CASSPQETQYF.

The chain recombines TRBV27 with TRBJ1-2, with D uncertain. V shed 2 bases and J shed 2 bases, with 6 bases lying between them. Per germline, CDR1 MNHEY and CDR2 SMNVEV (reference sequence). The CDR3 length is 13 residues. Here the CDR3 reads CASSLNGNYGYTF. The CDR3 DNA sequence: TGTGCCAGCAGTTTAAACGGGAACTATGGCTACACCTTC.

The rearrangement links TRBV2 to TRBJ2-1; 8 nucleotides agree with TRBD1. The CDR3 has 16 amino acids. The V gene's germline CDR1 is SNHLY and CDR2 FYNNEI. J was trimmed by 3 bases and V by 1 base; bases with no gene match: 5. CDR3 bases: TGTGCCAGCAGTGAAGGTGCAGGGGGCGTCTACAATGAGCAGTTCTTC. This codes for CASSEGAGGVYNEQFF.

The genes are TRBV11-2 and TRBJ2-4; TRBD2 aligns across 10 bases. CDR3 length equals 20 residues. CDR1 is SGHAT and CDR2 is FQNNGV in the germline V gene. V was pared by 0 bases and J by 1 base, with 12 bases of the junction left unmatched. The CDR3 bases are TGTGCCAGCAGCTTAGATCGGACAGGGATGACTAGCGGGGCCAAAAACATTCAGTACTTC. Translation: CASSLDRTGMTSGAKNIQYF.

This chain uses TRBV18 with TRBJ2-3, with 10 bases identical to TRBD1. The CDR3 totals 16 residues. The germline gives CDR1 KGHSH, CDR2 LQKENI. V was pared by 1 base and J by 2 bases, with 3 bases of the junction left unmatched. CDR3 sequence reads: CASSPQGQGFTDTQYF. The CDR3 nucleotides read TGTGCCAGCTCACCACAGGGACAGGGGTTCACAGATACGCAGTATTTT.

The chain links TRBV7-6 to TRBJ1-1, with 7 bases identical to TRBD1. Germline CDR1 and CDR2: SGHVS and FNYEAQ. The CDR3 spans 15 residues. Trimming took 2 bases from V and 6 from J; bases not matched to a gene: 9. The CDR3 protein is CASSLKGAGAPEAFF. The CDR3 bases are TGTGCCAGCAGCTTAAAGGGGGCAGGGGCCCCTGAAGCTTTCTTT.

The chain has TRBV7-8 and TRBJ1-6, with D uncertain. Deletions cut 2 bases from V and 4 bases from J, with 18 bases between. The CDR3 is 18 residues long. The germline V gene has CDR1 SGHVS and CDR2 FQNEAQ. DNA for the CDR3: TGTGCCAGCAGCTTACTTCCCCTATCTGATACGTATAATTCACCCCTCCACTTT. Protein: CASSLLPLSDTYNSPLHF.